Detailed here is one TCR beta chain. Its target is not known. The V and J ends lost 10 bases and 6 bases respectively, with 13 bases between them. The CDR3 runs to 11 residues. Germline CDR1 is PRHDT and CDR2 is FYEKMQ (reference sequence). The protocol was immunoSEQ multiplex PCR, while the TCRdb copy is restricted to in-frame clones and leaves out a portion. Of fewer than 30,000 clones detected, about 78% appear once; the ten largest clones hold more than 7.5%. Described time point: week 11, during vaccination. Mutant IDH1 20-mer peptide, at 300 ug, made up each vaccine dose, with topical imiquimod. These data belong to a study of a mutant IDH1 vaccine in newly diagnosed glioma.

The receptor was isolated from a woman between 18 and 30 years old with glioma. This chain joins TRBV13 and TRBJ2-7; no definite D call. The material was PBMCs, obtained from a glioma patient whose treatment included an IDH1 peptide vaccine. The CDR3 is CATRWFLEQYF. For the CDR3, the DNA is TGTGCCACCCGGTGGTTCCTCGAGCAGTACTTC.